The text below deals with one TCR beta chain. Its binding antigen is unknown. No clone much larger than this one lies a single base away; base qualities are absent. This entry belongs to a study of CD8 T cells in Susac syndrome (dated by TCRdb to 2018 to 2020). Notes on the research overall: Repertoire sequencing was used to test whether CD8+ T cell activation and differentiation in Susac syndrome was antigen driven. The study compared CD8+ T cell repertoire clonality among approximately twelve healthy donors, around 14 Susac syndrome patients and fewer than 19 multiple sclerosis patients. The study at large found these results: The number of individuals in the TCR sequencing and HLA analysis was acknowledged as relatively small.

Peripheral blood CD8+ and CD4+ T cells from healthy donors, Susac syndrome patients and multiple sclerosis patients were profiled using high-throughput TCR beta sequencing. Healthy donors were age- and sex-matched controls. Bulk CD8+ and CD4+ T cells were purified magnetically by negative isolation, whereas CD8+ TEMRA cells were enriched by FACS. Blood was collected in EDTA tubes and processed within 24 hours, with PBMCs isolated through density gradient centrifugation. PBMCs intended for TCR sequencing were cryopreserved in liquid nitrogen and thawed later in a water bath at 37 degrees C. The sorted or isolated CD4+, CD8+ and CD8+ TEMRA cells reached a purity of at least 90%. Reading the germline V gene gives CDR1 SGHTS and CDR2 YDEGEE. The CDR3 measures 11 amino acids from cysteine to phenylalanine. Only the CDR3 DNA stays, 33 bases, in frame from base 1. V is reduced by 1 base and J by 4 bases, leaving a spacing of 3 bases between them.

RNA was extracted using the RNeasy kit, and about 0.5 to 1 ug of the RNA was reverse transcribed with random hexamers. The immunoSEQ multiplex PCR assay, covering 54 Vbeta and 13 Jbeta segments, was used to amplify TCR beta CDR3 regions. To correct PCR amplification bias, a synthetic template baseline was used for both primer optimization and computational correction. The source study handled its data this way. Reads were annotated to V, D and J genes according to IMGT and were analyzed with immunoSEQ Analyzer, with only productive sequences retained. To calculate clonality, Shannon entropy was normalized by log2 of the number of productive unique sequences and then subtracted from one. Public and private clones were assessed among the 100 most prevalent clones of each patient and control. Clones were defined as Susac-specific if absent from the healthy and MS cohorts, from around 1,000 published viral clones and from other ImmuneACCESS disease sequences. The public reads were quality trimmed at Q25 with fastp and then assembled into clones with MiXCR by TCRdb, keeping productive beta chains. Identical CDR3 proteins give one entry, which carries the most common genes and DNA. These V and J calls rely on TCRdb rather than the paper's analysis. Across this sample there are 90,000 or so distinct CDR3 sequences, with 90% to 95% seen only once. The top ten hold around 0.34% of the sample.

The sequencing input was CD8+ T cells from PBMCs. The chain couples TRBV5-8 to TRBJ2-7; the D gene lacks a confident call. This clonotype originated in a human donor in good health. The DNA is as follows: TGTGCCAGCAGCTTGCAGTACGAGCAGTACTTC. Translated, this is CASSLQYEQYF.